Listed here are 3 T cell receptor beta chains from one sample, sequenced in a study of shared clonotypes between healthy human individuals. The method was immunoSEQ multiplex PCR; TCRdb's version includes in-frame clones alone and lacks a portion of them. The sample consists of more than 550,000 clones, around 90% of them appearing once. The sample taken for sequencing was memory CD8+ T cells from PBMCs. Subset given: CD45RO+ cells pooled with CCR7-negative TemRA cells. The source of these receptors is a man younger than 35 in good health. Some clones in this sample may be carry-over from other donors' samples.

V gene TRBV5-1 combines with J gene TRBJ2-2, with D possibly TRBD2 on 6 matching bases. The CDR3 sequence is 16 residues long. CDR1 is SGHRS and CDR2 is YFSETQ in the germline V gene. V was trimmed by 0 bases and J by 9 bases, leaving 18 bases between them. The CDR3 protein is CASSLVRPSDPRELFF. CDR3 nucleotides: TGCGCCAGCAGCTTGGTTCGGCCTAGCGACCCACGGGAGCTGTTTTTT.

This rearrangement joins TRBV7-6 to TRBJ2-2, with a possible D match to TRBD2 (6 bases). The CDR3 runs to 14 residues. V lost 5 bases and J 3 bases, leaving 10 bases between the germline ends. CDR1 is SGHVS and CDR2 is FNYEAQ in the germline V gene. The CDR3 region is CASSPGLYTGELFF. The CDR3 region has the DNA TGTGCCAGCAGCCCGGGACTTTACACCGGGGAGCTGTTTTTT.

This sequence joins TRBV6-6 and TRBJ2-7; D uncertain. Germline assignment: CDR1 MNHNY and CDR2 SVGAGI (reference sequence). The CDR3 extends over 10 amino acids. V was shortened by 6 bases and J by 12 bases, with 12 bases between the two germline ends. The CDR3 reads CASSLLRGYF. Here the CDR3 DNA reads TGTGCCAGCAGCCTACTGAGAGGGTACTTC.